This is a list of T cell receptor beta chains from one sample in a study of shared clonotypes between healthy human individuals. Method: immunoSEQ multiplex PCR; TCRdb's copy keeps in-frame clones and lacks some. The sample shows 2 million to 3 million clones, 80% to 95% of them seen only once. Sequenced: naive CD4+ T cells from PBMCs. The receptors were sampled from a man between 18 and 35 years old in good health. Some clones in this sample may be carry-over from other donors' samples. Both conserved end residues are trimmed from each CDR3.

cdr3_length: 13; j_call: TRBJ2-5; v_call: TRBV27; cdr3_aa: ASSLIGGREETQY
cdr3_length: 14; j_call: TRBJ2-1; v_call: TRBV28; cdr3_aa: ASSSLSGGTYNEQF
cdr3_length: 12; j_call: TRBJ1-2; v_call: TRBV28; cdr3_aa: ASSQGTHNYGYT
cdr3_length: 17; j_call: TRBJ1-4; v_call: TRBV4-1; cdr3_aa: ASSQGTHPRQARNEKLF
cdr3_length: 12; j_call: TRBJ2-1; v_call: TRBV18; cdr3_aa: ASSPPSGYNEQF
cdr3_length: 12; j_call: TRBJ2-2; v_call: TRBV7-7; cdr3_aa: ASSLDGGRAELF
cdr3_length: 11; j_call: TRBJ1-2; v_call: TRBV16; cdr3_aa: ASSHLQDYGYT
cdr3_length: 13; j_call: TRBJ2-7; v_call: TRBV11-2; cdr3_aa: ASSLGPGQNYEQY
cdr3_length: 13; j_call: TRBJ1-1; v_call: TRBV14; cdr3_aa: ASSQEGLGDTEAF
cdr3_length: 13; j_call: TRBJ2-1; v_call: TRBV5-1; cdr3_aa: ASSPGLPSYNEQF
cdr3_length: 13; j_call: TRBJ1-5; v_call: TRBV28; cdr3_aa: ATRRTGLSNQPQH
cdr3_length: 14; j_call: TRBJ1-4; v_call: TRBV19; cdr3_aa: ASSISLAGGYEKLF
cdr3_length: 12; j_call: TRBJ2-3; v_call: TRBV28; cdr3_aa: ASSSSRSGNTQY
cdr3_length: 13; j_call: TRBJ1-5; v_call: TRBV28; cdr3_aa: SSQQGTYSNQPQH
cdr3_length: 13; j_call: TRBJ2-5; v_call: TRBV7-8; cdr3_aa: ASSRERTFGVTQY
cdr3_length: 13; j_call: TRBJ1-1; v_call: TRBV11-2; cdr3_aa: ASSLSNGGQTEAF
cdr3_length: 13; j_call: TRBJ2-7; v_call: TRBV7-2; cdr3_aa: ASSLAGRLSYEQY
cdr3_length: 11; j_call: TRBJ1-1; v_call: TRBV29-1; cdr3_aa: SVVFTLNTEAF
cdr3_length: 13; j_call: TRBJ2-7; v_call: TRBV5-4; cdr3_aa: ASSLVASGSYEQY
cdr3_length: 13; j_call: TRBJ1-4; v_call: TRBV19; cdr3_aa: ASTLQGLTNEKLF
cdr3_length: 12; j_call: TRBJ1-5; v_call: TRBV7-7; cdr3_aa: ASSCPWGNQPQH
cdr3_length: 17; j_call: TRBJ2-2; v_call: TRBV14; cdr3_aa: ASSQEDLGLAGFPGELF
cdr3_length: 14; j_call: TRBJ2-1; v_call: TRBV28; cdr3_aa: ASSAPLAVSYNEQF
cdr3_length: 11; j_call: TRBJ1-1; v_call: TRBV11-3; cdr3_aa: ASSLEGFTEAF
cdr3_length: 15; j_call: TRBJ2-2; v_call: TRBV7-2; cdr3_aa: ASSPALAGVISGELF
cdr3_length: 11; j_call: TRBJ1-2; v_call: TRBV6-6; cdr3_aa: ASSPGTGRGYT
cdr3_length: 15; j_call: TRBJ1-3; v_call: TRBV18; cdr3_aa: ASSPINSGGSGNTIY
cdr3_length: 9; j_call: TRBJ2-5; v_call: TRBV28; cdr3_aa: ASSREETQY
cdr3_length: 13; j_call: TRBJ1-2; v_call: TRBV7-9; cdr3_aa: ASTPASAERHGYT
cdr3_length: 14; j_call: TRBJ2-1; v_call: TRBV5-5; cdr3_aa: ASSPLTGNSYNEQF
cdr3_length: 10; j_call: TRBJ1-1; v_call: TRBV6-6; cdr3_aa: ASSREDTEAF
cdr3_length: 9; j_call: TRBJ2-5; v_call: TRBV29-1; cdr3_aa: SVVKGETQY
cdr3_length: 13; j_call: TRBJ1-1; v_call: TRBV18; cdr3_aa: ASSPGTGEGTEAF
cdr3_length: 14; j_call: TRBJ1-5; v_call: TRBV7-8; cdr3_aa: ASSFMPLRGDQPQH
cdr3_length: 12; j_call: TRBJ2-5; v_call: TRBV13; cdr3_aa: ASSSTPNQETQY
cdr3_length: 14; j_call: TRBJ2-1; v_call: TRBV2; cdr3_aa: ASRGGLAGAGNEQF
cdr3_length: 12; j_call: TRBJ1-4; v_call: TRBV5-1; cdr3_aa: ASSLMRVGEKLF
cdr3_length: 14; j_call: TRBJ2-3; v_call: TRBV11-2; cdr3_aa: ASSTGDRVLGDTQY
cdr3_length: 9; j_call: TRBJ2-5; v_call: TRBV25-1; cdr3_aa: ASSKVETQY
cdr3_length: 11; j_call: TRBJ2-1; v_call: TRBV27; cdr3_aa: ASKLAGVGEQF
cdr3_length: 10; j_call: TRBJ2-7; v_call: TRBV28; cdr3_aa: ASSLLSFDQY
cdr3_length: 12; j_call: TRBJ2-7; v_call: TRBV25-1; cdr3_aa: ASSEWDSFYEQY
cdr3_length: 14; j_call: TRBJ2-7; v_call: TRBV15; cdr3_aa: ATSRALGTGGDEQY
cdr3_length: 13; j_call: TRBJ1-1; v_call: TRBV6-5; cdr3_aa: ASSYRPGLNTEAF
cdr3_length: 13; j_call: TRBJ2-6; v_call: TRBV4-2; cdr3_aa: ASSTTGTGANVLT
cdr3_length: 12; j_call: TRBJ2-5; v_call: TRBV7-2; cdr3_aa: ASSLWRDRETQY
cdr3_length: 13; j_call: TRBJ1-4; v_call: TRBV9; cdr3_aa: ASSAATATNEKLF
cdr3_length: 10; j_call: TRBJ1-5; v_call: TRBV16; cdr3_aa: ASSQGFQPQH
cdr3_length: 14; j_call: TRBJ2-1; v_call: TRBV6-6; cdr3_aa: ASSFPLAGGSDEQF